This TCR beta chain is drawn from a study of blood T cell repertoires in COVID-19. The wider study: The United States, Italy and Spain were the sources of the acute and convalescent COVID-19 samples.

Per the original methods: Scientists estimated how many nucleated cells there were by amplifying reference gene primers. Produced via immunoSEQ multiplex PCR; TCRdb's table is partial and in-frame only. V, J and clone size derive from that table, while D and trimming were established from the DNA sequence. Altogether 120,000 to 150,000 clones are present, 89% being singletons, with the ten largest covering roughly 1.5%. This CDR3 has 15 residues. V was trimmed by 3 bases and J by 0 bases, leaving 11 bases between them. Germline V lookup: CDR1 SGHTA, CDR2 FQGNSA. Sequenced: peripheral blood. The source of this sequence is a human donor in a cohort sampled during active COVID-19. The V gene is TRBV7-2, the J gene TRBJ1-1; the D is unclear. The CDR3 DNA reads TGTGCCAGCAGCTTGAGCCGATCTATGAACACTGAAGCTTTCTTT. It yields the protein CASSLSRSMNTEAFF.